This TCR beta chain was recovered during a study of cytomegalovirus exposure and HLA in healthy donors. Germline V CDR1 and CDR2: MNHEY, SVGAGI. Trimming stripped 1 base from V and 2 bases from J, with 11 bases between. This CDR3 has 15 amino acids. The PCR used 60 Vbeta and 13 Jbeta primers. TCRdb keeps only in-frame clones here, not all; method: immunoSEQ multiplex PCR. This sample has some 200,000 clones, with approximately 70% found just once. Sequenced sample: PBMCs. The chain couples TRBV6-5 to TRBJ1-1; tentatively, D is TRBD1 (5 bases). This TCR was sampled from a man aged 35-49 years in good health and CMV-seropositive. The DNA for the CDR3 is TGTGCCAGCAGTTACTTTAGGGACTTTAACACTGAAGCTTTCTTT. Protein sequence: CASSYFRDFNTEAFF.